A single sample is the source of the 27 T cell receptor beta chains below, sequenced in a study of blood T cell repertoires in COVID-19. The method was immunoSEQ multiplex PCR; TCRdb's version includes in-frame clones alone and lacks a portion of them. The sample has tens of thousands of clones, about three quarters seen once. The sequenced material came from peripheral blood. The source of these receptors is a human donor with active or convalescent COVID-19. The donor label of this sample is uncertain.

The CDR3 region has the DNA TGTGCCAGCAGCTTTTGGGGACTAGCGGGAGGGCCGAACACCGGGGAGCTGTTTTTT. It translates to CASSFWGLAGGPNTGELFF. The chain recombines TRBV7-8 with TRBJ2-2, with 16 bases aligning to TRBD2. The CDR3 consists of 19 residues. After removal of 3 bases from V and 0 bases from J, the junction contained 4 bases not matched to a gene. CDR1 is SGHVS, CDR2 FQNEAQ, per germline.

The genes are TRBV5-6 and TRBJ2-3; weak D call: TRBD2 (5 bases). Per germline, CDR1 SGHDT and CDR2 YYEEEE. The V end lost 5 bases, the J end lost 0 bases, and 13 bases lay between the germline ends. There are 15 residues in the CDR3. Here the CDR3 DNA reads TGTGCCAGCAGGGGTGCGGGTTCTAGCACAGATACGCAGTATTTT. Its protein is CASRGAGSSTDTQYF.

This clone was detected ten times or more. The J gene is TRBJ2-3, the V gene TRBV4-2, with TRBD2 identical over 10 bases. The CDR3 consists of 15 residues. The ends lost 4 bases at V and 1 base at J; junction bases unmatched: 2. Germline CDR1 LGHNA, CDR2 YNFKEQ. This CDR3 reads CASSPGTSGTDTQYF. In nucleotides, the CDR3 is TGTGCCAGCAGCCCTGGGACTAGCGGCACAGATACGCAGTATTTT.

CDR3 nucleotides: TGTGCCAGCAGCTTAGATGGAGGACCGAATCGTGGCTACACCTTC. Protein: CASSLDGGPNRGYTF. The rearrangement joins TRBV11-1 to TRBJ1-2; D not certain. Germline CDR1 is SGHAT and CDR2 is FQDESV (reference sequence). This CDR3 is 15 amino acids long. The V end lost 1 base, the J end lost 7 bases, and 16 bases lay between the germline ends.

The rearrangement uses TRBV11-3 and TRBJ1-2; TRBD1 aligns across 8 bases. Germline CDR1 and CDR2: SGHNT and YENEEA. J was trimmed by 8 bases and V by 4 bases; bases with no gene match: 12. This CDR3 is 15 amino acids long. The CDR3 region is CASSSDYQGAQGYTF. Written as DNA, the CDR3 is TGTGCCAGCAGCTCAGACTACCAGGGGGCGCAGGGCTACACCTTC.

This clone came up a few times. The chain combines TRBV25-1 with TRBJ1-2; D may be TRBD1 (5 bases). CDR1 MGHDK and CDR2 SYGVNS come from the germline V gene. CDR3 size: 16 residues. The V end lost 3 bases, the J end lost 3 bases, and 17 bases lay between the germline ends. CDR3 bases: TGTGCCAGCAGTGACCCTCGCGAGGGACTTTACTATGGCTACACCTTC. Its protein is CASSDPREGLYYGYTF.

The chain carries TRBV24-1 and TRBJ2-4; maybe TRBD2 (6 bases). CDR3 length: 12 amino acids. The V gene's germline CDR1 is KGHDR and CDR2 SFDVKD. Trimming pared 4 bases from V and 9 bases from J, leaving 9 bases between. CDR3 coding DNA: TGTGCCACCAGTGAGGAGGGACCCATTCAGTACTTC. It encodes CATSEEGPIQYF.

The genes are TRBV5-6 and TRBJ1-2; 7 positions agree with TRBD1. The CDR3 has 12 amino acids. The V gene end was trimmed by 5 bases and the J gene end by 4 bases; junction bases not matched to a gene: 2. Germline V CDR1 and CDR2: SGHDT, YYEEEE. In DNA form, the CDR3 reads TGTGCCAGCAGGGGACAGTCCTATGGCTACACCTTC. Translated, it gives CASRGQSYGYTF.

The CDR3 loop is CASSLDREETQYF. In DNA, the CDR3 is TGCGCCAGCAGCTTAGACAGGGAGGAGACCCAGTACTTC. The genes are TRBV5-1 and TRBJ2-5; the match to TRBD1 covers 7 bases. With 2 bases clipped from V and 5 bases from J, the junction kept 3 bases outside the gene matches. This CDR3 comprises 13 residues. The germline V gene has CDR1 SGHRS and CDR2 YFSETQ.

The genes are TRBV6-4 and TRBJ1-1; the match to TRBD1 covers 12 bases. Germline V CDR1 and CDR2: MRHNA, SNTAGT. V shed 3 bases and J 6 bases; nucleotides not matched to a gene: 2. The CDR3 extends over 14 amino acids. The chain's CDR3 is CASSEGQGASEAFF. In nucleotides, the CDR3 is TGTGCCAGCAGTGAGGGACAGGGGGCTTCTGAAGCTTTCTTT.

The V call is TRBV5-1, the J call TRBJ2-1, with 7 bases lining up with TRBD2. CDR3 length: 16 amino acids. Germline V gene lookup returns CDR1 SGHRS and CDR2 YFSETQ. The trim removed 0 bases at V and 12 bases at J, leaving 15 bases unmatched. The CDR3, as DNA: TGCGCCAGCAGCTTGGAGGGGTTAATAGCGGGTATCCGGCAGTTCTTC. Translated: CASSLEGLIAGIRQFF.

V is TRBV9 and J is TRBJ1-3; 8 nucleotides match TRBD1. The CDR3 has 15 amino acids. Per germline, CDR1 SGDLS and CDR2 YYNGEE. V was pared by 5 bases and J by 0 bases, with 4 bases of the junction left unmatched. The CDR3 sequence is CASSSGQGSGNTIYF. For the CDR3, the DNA is TGTGCCAGCAGTTCTGGACAGGGCTCTGGAAACACCATATATTTT.

This sequence joins TRBV2 and TRBJ1-1; D gene unclear. Germline V gene sequence: CDR1 SNHLY, CDR2 FYNNEI. V was pared by 3 bases and J by 2 bases, with 7 bases between. The CDR3 is 13 amino acids. The CDR3 DNA follows: TGTGCCAGCAGTGACGAGGGAAACACTGAAGCTTTCTTT. Protein sequence: CASSDEGNTEAFF.

The chain employs TRBV29-1 and TRBJ1-1; TRBD1 agrees at 7 bases. Trimming removed 5 bases from V and 0 bases from J; junction bases left unmatched: 12. The CDR3 consists of 16 residues. The germline V gene has CDR1 SQVTM and CDR2 ANQGSEA. CDR3: CSVKARTGAMNTEAFF. In nucleotides, the CDR3 is TGCAGCGTTAAAGCTAGGACAGGCGCTATGAACACTGAAGCTTTCTTT. Filled out from reference TRBV29-1 and TRBJ1-1, the complete variable domain reads SAVISQKPSRDICQRGTSLTIQCQVDSQVTMMFWYRQQPGQSLTLIATANQGSEATYESGFVIDKFPISRPNLTFSTLTVSNMSPEDSSIYLCSVKARTGAMNTEAFFGQGTRLTVV.

The genes are TRBV7-3 and TRBJ2-1; 7 bases fit TRBD2. After removal of 0 bases from V and 2 bases from J, the junction contained 7 bases not matched to a gene. There are 17 residues in the CDR3. The germline gives CDR1 SGHTA, CDR2 FQGTGA. The CDR3 region is CASSLTRDYLTYNEQFF. The CDR3 DNA sequence: TGTGCCAGCAGCTTAACTCGGGACTACCTCACCTACAATGAGCAGTTCTTC.

The rearrangement joins TRBV27 to TRBJ2-3; 7 positions match TRBD2. Trimming removed 7 bases from V and 0 bases from J; junction bases left unmatched: 13. CDR3 length: 17 amino acids. CDR1 and CDR2 (germline): MNHEY, SMNVEV (reference sequence). The CDR3 coding sequence is TGTGCCAGCATCAGGCGCCTGGCGGGAGCTAGCACAGATACGCAGTATTTT. Translating it yields CASIRRLAGASTDTQYF.

The J gene is TRBJ2-1, the V gene TRBV9; TRBD2 is a possible D gene (5 bases). The V end was cut by 0 bases, the J end by 4 bases, with 5 bases between. Per germline, CDR1 SGDLS and CDR2 YYNGEE. CDR3 size: 13 residues. The CDR3 protein is CASSVGTYNEQFF. The DNA of the CDR3 is TGTGCCAGCAGCGTAGGGACTTACAATGAGCAGTTCTTC.

This clone has only a few counts. The chain uses TRBV5-1 and TRBJ2-1; D gene ambiguous. Germline CDR1 reads SGHRS; CDR2 reads YFSETQ. CDR3 length: 16 amino acids. Between the trimmed V and J ends, which lost 0 bases and 3 bases, there was a span of 13 bases. The CDR3: CASSLAVSEYYNEQFF. Written as DNA, the CDR3 is TGCGCCAGCAGCTTGGCCGTGTCAGAATACTACAATGAGCAGTTCTTC.

V is TRBV4-3 and J is TRBJ2-5, with 12 bases that match TRBD1. This CDR3 spans 15 amino acids. V was clipped by 3 bases and J by 5 bases; unmatched bases: 4. Germline lookup yields CDR1 LGHNA and CDR2 YSLEER. CDR3 DNA: TGCGCCAGCAGCCACGGGACAGGGGGCGCGGAGACCCAGTACTTC. Translation gives CASSHGTGGAETQYF.

The chain has TRBV7-8 and TRBJ2-7; D gene uncertain. This CDR3 has 12 amino acids. Trimming left V 5 bases short and J 4 bases short, with 9 bases between. CDR1 is SGHVS, CDR2 FQNEAQ, per germline. In nucleotides, the CDR3 is TGTGCCAGCAGCCGACCACAGTACGAGCAGTACTTC. It is translated as CASSRPQYEQYF.

The chain's CDR3 is CASSQDTGVGNTIYF. CDR3 bases: TGTGCCAGCAGCCAAGACACAGGGGTAGGAAACACCATATATTTT. V and J are TRBV3-1 (or the pseudogene TRBV3-2) and TRBJ1-3; 7 bases are a match to TRBD1. This CDR3 comprises 15 residues. The germline CDR1 and CDR2 sequences are LGHDT and YNNKEL (reference sequence). V was clipped by 0 bases and J by 4 bases; unmatched bases: 3.

The rearrangement links TRBV30 to TRBJ1-5, with 7 bases lining up with TRBD1. Trimming removed 2 bases from V and 1 base from J; junction bases left unmatched: 5. Germline loops: CDR1 GTSNPN, CDR2 SVGIG (reference sequence). The CDR3 is 15 amino acids. The chain's CDR3 is CAWSKAGGSNQPQHF. The CDR3 DNA reads as TGTGCCTGGAGTAAGGCAGGGGGGAGCAATCAGCCCCAGCATTTT. The full variable domain, completed using reference TRBV30 and TRBJ1-5, is SQTIHQWPATLVQPVGSPLSLECTVEGTSNPNLYWYRQAAGRGLQLLFYSVGIGQISSEVPQNLSASRPQDRQFILSSKKLLLSDSGFYLCAWSKAGGSNQPQHFGDGTRLSIL.

The chain has TRBV30 and TRBJ1-1; D not certain. This CDR3 is 14 amino acids long. Trimming removed 0 bases from V and 5 bases from J, with 13 bases in between. Germline CDR1 and CDR2: GTSNPN and SVGIG (reference sequence). The CDR3 DNA reads as TGTGCCTGGAGTGTAGGTGATGTGAGGACTGAAGCTTTCTTT. Amino acids: CAWSVGDVRTEAFF. Looking up the rest from reference TRBV30 and TRBJ1-1 gives the full variable domain: SQTIHQWPATLVQPVGSPLSLECTVEGTSNPNLYWYRQAAGRGLQLLFYSVGIGQISSEVPQNLSASRPQDRQFILSSKKLLLSDSGFYLCAWSVGDVRTEAFFGQGTRLTVV.

The chain is built from TRBV30 and TRBJ2-1; 7 bases are shared with TRBD1. Germline-derived CDR1 and CDR2 are GTSNPN and SVGIG (reference sequence). The CDR3 runs to 15 residues. V trimming: 6 bases; J trimming: 2 bases; junction bases outside the gene matches: 10. The CDR3 DNA reads as TGTGCCTGTCCCCAGGGACAGTTTACCTACAATGAGCAGTTCTTC. Residues: CACPQGQFTYNEQFF.

This clone rates as large. The chain is built from TRBV10-3 and TRBJ2-1; 7 positions match TRBD2. Germline V gives CDR1 ENHRY, CDR2 SYGVKD. This CDR3 comprises 14 residues. V was clipped by 10 bases and J by 3 bases; unmatched bases: 9. The chain's CDR3 is CATAGETDYNEQFF. Here the CDR3 DNA reads TGTGCCACCGCGGGAGAAACGGACTACAATGAGCAGTTCTTC.

This chain connects TRBV19 to TRBJ2-3; a possible D gene is TRBD1 (6 bases). The V end was cut by 5 bases, the J end by 3 bases, with 15 bases between. CDR1 LNHDA and CDR2 SQIVND come from the germline V gene (reference sequence). The CDR3 length is 15 residues. The CDR3 is CASSFSRGWTDTQYF. CDR3 sequence (DNA): TGTGCCAGTAGTTTTTCCAGGGGTTGGACAGATACGCAGTATTTT.

CDR3: CASSLDYYGYTF. CDR3 sequence (DNA): TGTGCCAGCAGTTTAGACTACTATGGCTACACCTTC. The J gene is TRBJ1-2, the V gene TRBV12-3 or TRBV12-4; D call uncertain. Trimming removed 1 base at V and 3 bases at J, with 3 bases between. This CDR3 spans 12 amino acids.